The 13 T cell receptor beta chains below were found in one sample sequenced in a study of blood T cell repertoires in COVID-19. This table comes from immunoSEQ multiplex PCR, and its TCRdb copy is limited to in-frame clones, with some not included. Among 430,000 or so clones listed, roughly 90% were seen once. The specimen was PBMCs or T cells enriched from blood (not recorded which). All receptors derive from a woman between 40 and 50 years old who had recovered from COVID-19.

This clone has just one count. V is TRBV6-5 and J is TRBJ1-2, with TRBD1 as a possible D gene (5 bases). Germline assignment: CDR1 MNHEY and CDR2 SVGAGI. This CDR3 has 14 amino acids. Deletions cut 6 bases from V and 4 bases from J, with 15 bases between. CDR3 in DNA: TGTGCCAGCAGGGTCCAGGAAGGGGTCTATGGCTACACCTTC. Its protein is CASRVQEGVYGYTF.

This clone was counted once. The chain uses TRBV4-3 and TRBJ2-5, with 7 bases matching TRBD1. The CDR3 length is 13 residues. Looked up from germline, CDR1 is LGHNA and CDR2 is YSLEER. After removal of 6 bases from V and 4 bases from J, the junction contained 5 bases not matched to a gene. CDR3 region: CASSQNRGETQYF. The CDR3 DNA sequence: TGCGCCAGCAGTCAAAACAGGGGAGAGACCCAGTACTTC.

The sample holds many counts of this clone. The DNA of the CDR3 is TGTGCCAGCAGCTTAGTGGGTTGGGCTCAGCCCCAGCATTTT. Protein sequence: CASSLVGWAQPQHF. V usage is TRBV7-8 and J usage is TRBJ1-5; D gene ambiguous. The CDR3 contains 14 residues. Germline V CDR1 and CDR2: SGHVS, FQNEAQ. V lost 1 base and J 6 bases, leaving 10 bases between the germline ends.

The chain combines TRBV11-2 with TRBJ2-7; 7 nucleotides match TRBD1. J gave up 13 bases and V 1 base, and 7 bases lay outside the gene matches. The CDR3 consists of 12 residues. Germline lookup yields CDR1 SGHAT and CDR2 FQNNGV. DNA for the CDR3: TGTGCCAGCAGCTTAGCTAACAGGGGACACTACTTC. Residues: CASSLANRGHYF.

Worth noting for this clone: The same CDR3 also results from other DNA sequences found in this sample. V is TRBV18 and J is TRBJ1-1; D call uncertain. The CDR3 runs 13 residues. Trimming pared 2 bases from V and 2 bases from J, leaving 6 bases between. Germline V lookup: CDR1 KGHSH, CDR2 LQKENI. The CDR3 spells CASSPGLNTEAFF. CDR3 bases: TGTGCCAGCTCACCAGGCCTCAACACTGAAGCTTTCTTT.

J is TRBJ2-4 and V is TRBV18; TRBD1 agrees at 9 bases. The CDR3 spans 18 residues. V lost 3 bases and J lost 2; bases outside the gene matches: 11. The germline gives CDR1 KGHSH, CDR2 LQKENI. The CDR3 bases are TGTGCCAGCTCACCCCAACCGGGACAGGGAGGGTCCAAAAACATTCAGTACTTC. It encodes CASSPQPGQGGSKNIQYF.

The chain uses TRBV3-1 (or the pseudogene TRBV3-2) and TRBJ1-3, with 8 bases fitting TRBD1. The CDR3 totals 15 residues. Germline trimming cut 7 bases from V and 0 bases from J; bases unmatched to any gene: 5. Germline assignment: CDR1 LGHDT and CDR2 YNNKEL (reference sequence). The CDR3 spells CASNDRGYSGNTIYF. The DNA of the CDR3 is TGTGCCAGCAACGACAGGGGCTACTCTGGAAACACCATATATTTT.

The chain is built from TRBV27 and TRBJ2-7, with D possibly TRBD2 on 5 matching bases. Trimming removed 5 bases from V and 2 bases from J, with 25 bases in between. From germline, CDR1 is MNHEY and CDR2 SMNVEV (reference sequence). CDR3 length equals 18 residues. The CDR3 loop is CASSPPRLRARPPYEQYF. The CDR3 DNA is TGTGCCAGCAGTCCGCCGAGGTTGCGGGCACGGCCCCCCTACGAGCAGTACTTC.

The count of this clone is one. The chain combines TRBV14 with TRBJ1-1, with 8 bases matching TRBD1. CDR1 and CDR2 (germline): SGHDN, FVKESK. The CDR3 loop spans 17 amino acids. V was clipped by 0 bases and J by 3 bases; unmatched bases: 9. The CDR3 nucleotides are TGTGCCAGCAGCCAAGATGGCAGGGGGCTAGGGTACACTGAAGCTTTCTTT. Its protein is CASSQDGRGLGYTEAFF.

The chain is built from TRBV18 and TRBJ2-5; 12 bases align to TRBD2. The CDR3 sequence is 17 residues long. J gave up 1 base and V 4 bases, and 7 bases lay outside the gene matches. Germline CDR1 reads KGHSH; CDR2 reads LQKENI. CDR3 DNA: TGTGCCAGCTCACTTCGGACTAGCGGGATTATCCAAGAGACCCAGTACTTC. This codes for CASSLRTSGIIQETQYF.

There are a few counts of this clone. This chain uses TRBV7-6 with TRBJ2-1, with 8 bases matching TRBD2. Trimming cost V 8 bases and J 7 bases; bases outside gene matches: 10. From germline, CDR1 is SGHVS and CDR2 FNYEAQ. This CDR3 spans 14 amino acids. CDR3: CASSAAGEVNEQFF. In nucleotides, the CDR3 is TGTGCCAGCTCTGCAGCGGGAGAAGTGAATGAGCAGTTCTTC.

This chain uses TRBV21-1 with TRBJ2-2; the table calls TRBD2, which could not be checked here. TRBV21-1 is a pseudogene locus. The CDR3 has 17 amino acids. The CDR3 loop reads CASSPSLTSENTGELFF. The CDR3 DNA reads TGTGCCAGCAGCCCGTCCCTGACTAGCGAGAACACCGGGGAGCTGTTTTTT.

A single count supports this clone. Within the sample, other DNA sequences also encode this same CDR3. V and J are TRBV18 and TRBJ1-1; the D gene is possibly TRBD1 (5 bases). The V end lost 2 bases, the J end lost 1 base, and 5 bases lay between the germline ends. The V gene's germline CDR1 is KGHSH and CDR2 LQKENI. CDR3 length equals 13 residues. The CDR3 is CASSPGQNTEAFF. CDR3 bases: TGTGCCAGCTCACCAGGACAGAACACTGAAGCTTTCTTT.